This TCR beta chain is drawn from a study of radiotherapy plus CTLA-4 blockade in lung cancer. The germline V gene has CDR1 KGHSH and CDR2 LQKENI. The CDR3 is 15 amino acids. Trimming took 4 bases from V and 4 from J; bases not matched to a gene: 7. Using immunoSEQ multiplex PCR, the repertoire was profiled, and TCRdb retains in-frame clones only, with some absent. The sample has roughly 90,000 clones; roughly four fifths are singletons. The receptor's source is a human donor with non-small cell lung cancer that progressed on radiotherapy plus ipilimumab. The starting material was peripheral blood, obtained from a patient treated with radiotherapy plus ipilimumab. This chain links TRBV18 with TRBJ2-5, with 9 bases that match TRBD2. The CDR3 here is CASSQNAGGRETQYF. The CDR3 DNA reads TGTGCCAGCTCACAAAACGCGGGGGGGAGAGAGACCCAGTACTTC.